What follows is one TCR beta chain and its context. This sample was included in a study of T cell responses to AZD1222 COVID-19 vaccine. The data were produced by immunoSEQ multiplex PCR, yet TCRdb's version contains in-frame clones alone and is incomplete. The sample shows 100,000 to 150,000 clones, approximately 80% of them seen only once. Researchers grouped second doses given at about 4 or about 12 weeks into one pool. This TCR was recovered from an adult who received the AZD1222 COVID-19 vaccine. Sequencing was performed on peripheral blood, taken 28 days after the second AZD1222 dose.

The CDR3 DNA reads as TGTGCCAGCAGCACCCCCGATCCGGGACAGGAGAGCTCTGGGGCCAACGTCCTGACTTTC. Residues: CASSTPDPGQESSGANVLTF. This sequence joins TRBV27 and TRBJ2-6, with 8 bases lining up with TRBD1. Trimming took 6 bases from V and 0 from J; bases not matched to a gene: 16. This CDR3 region has 20 residues. Germline lookup yields CDR1 MNHEY and CDR2 SMNVEV (reference sequence).